These 11 T cell receptor beta chains were all obtained from the same sample, sequenced in a study of identical twins. In TCRdb, the 5' RACE reads were re-called with MiXCR into one record per CDR3 protein. The sample consists of approximately 630,000 distinct CDR3 sequences, under 8.5% of them appearing once. The same sample was also studied in work on yellow fever vaccine responses in identical twins.

The source material was PBMCs. The receptor source for this set is a woman under 30 in good health.

This clonotype was observed at least ten times. The chain carries TRBV2 and TRBJ2-1, with TRBD1 as a possible D gene (5 bases). CDR3 size: 15 residues. Per germline, CDR1 SNHLY and CDR2 FYNNEI. Between the trimmed V and J ends, which lost 7 bases and 8 bases, there was a span of 21 bases. This CDR3 is CASKSPLGRGDEQFF. The CDR3 nucleotides read TGTGCCAGCAAGTCCCCACTGGGGCGTGGGGATGAGCAGTTCTTC.

The chain employs TRBV24-1 and TRBJ2-1; 8 bases agree with TRBD2. With V trimmed by 7 bases and J by 3 bases, 10 bases remained unmatched. CDR1 KGHDR and CDR2 SFDVKD come from the germline V gene. The CDR3 totals 16 residues. CDR3 DNA: TGTGCCACCAGCTCAGACTCGGGAGGGAACTACAATGAGCAGTTCTTC. Translating gives CATSSDSGGNYNEQFF.

This clonotype has a handful of counts. The V gene is TRBV29-1, the J gene TRBJ2-7, with 7 positions matching TRBD1. The length of the CDR3 is 15 residues. With V trimmed by 6 bases and J by 5 bases, 16 bases remained unmatched. Looked up from germline, CDR1 is SQVTM and CDR2 is ANQGSEA. CDR3 amino acids: CSVSRDSPFRDEQYV. As DNA, the CDR3 is TGCAGCGTAAGTAGGGACAGTCCTTTTCGGGACGAGCAGTACGTC.

This clonotype was picked up a small number of times. The chain uses TRBV5-1 and TRBJ2-1; the D gene is possibly TRBD2 (5 bases). Between the trimmed V and J ends, which lost 0 bases and 7 bases, there was a span of 20 bases. This CDR3 comprises 17 residues. Germline CDR1 and CDR2: SGHRS and YFSETQ. The CDR3 DNA reads as TGCGCCAGCAGCTTGGCCCCGCGAGAGGGCCAGATGAATGAGCAGTTCTTC. It encodes CASSLAPREGQMNEQFF.

This clonotype turned up a few times. The chain combines TRBV12-3 or TRBV12-4 with TRBJ2-1; unclear D gene. The CDR3 is 13 residues long. Trimming shortened V by 4 bases and J by 6 bases, and 10 bases separated the two germline ends. CDR3: CASSSAMVNEQFF. The CDR3 nucleotides read TGTGCCAGCAGTTCGGCAATGGTCAATGAGCAGTTCTTC.

Only a few counts were recorded for this clonotype. V is TRBV6-6 and J is TRBJ1-2; D gene uncertain. The germline V gene encodes CDR1 MNHNY and CDR2 SVGAGI (reference sequence). The CDR3 runs to 11 residues. V was clipped by 7 bases and J by 7 bases, with 10 bases between them. The CDR3 sequence: CASIGNGGYTF. CDR3 DNA sequence: TGTGCCAGCATCGGAAATGGTGGCTACACCTTC.

At least ten counts were recorded for this clonotype. This chain connects TRBV5-1 to TRBJ2-3, with a possible D match to TRBD1 (6 bases). This CDR3 is 14 amino acids long. V was pared by 4 bases and J by 2 bases, with 11 bases between. Germline CDR1 reads SGHRS; CDR2 reads YFSETQ. CDR3: CASSIGQNTDTQYF. The CDR3 nucleotides read TGCGCCAGCAGCATAGGACAGAACACAGATACGCAGTATTTT.

The CDR3 nucleotides are TGTGCCAGCAGCTTTGGCAGTGGTTACGAGCAGTACGTC. It codes for CASSFGSGYEQYV. The rearrangement joins TRBV7-9 to TRBJ2-7; D unresolved. Per the germline V gene, CDR1 is SEHNR and CDR2 is FQNEAQ (reference sequence). This CDR3 contains 13 residues. V shed 3 bases and J shed 4 bases, with 10 bases lying between them.

This clonotype was counted at least ten times. The chain employs TRBV12-3 or TRBV12-4 and TRBJ2-1; D ambiguous. The ends were cut back, 3 bases at V and 5 bases at J, with 11 bases in the middle. This CDR3 is built from 14 residues. CDR3 nucleotide sequence: TGTGCCAGCAGTTTTTCCAGAAGGAACAATGAGCAGTTCTTC. Translating it yields CASSFSRRNNEQFF.

V is TRBV19 and J is TRBJ2-7; either TRBD1 or TRBD2 may supply D (5 bases each). The CDR3 has 14 residues. V lost 6 bases and J lost 2, with 14 bases in between. Germline V CDR1 and CDR2: LNHDA, SQIVND (reference sequence). CDR3 DNA: TGTGCCAGTAGCTGGGGGATAGGAACCTACGAGCAGTACTTC. Its protein is CASSWGIGTYEQYF.

This clonotype was seen ten or more times. V usage is TRBV28 and J usage is TRBJ2-1; TRBD2 is a possible D gene (6 bases). CDR1 and CDR2 (germline): MDHEN, SYDVKM. The CDR3 contains 15 residues. V was trimmed by 4 bases and J by 5 bases, leaving 15 bases between them. The CDR3 sequence: CASSSPRGNNNEQFF. The CDR3 nucleotides read TGTGCCAGCAGTTCCCCCCGGGGGAACAACAATGAGCAGTTCTTC.